Each of the 24 T cell receptor beta chains below was sequenced from the same sample in a study of blood T cells in healthy people across ages. Through a sample-barcoded 5' primer and a J-beta primer mix, a second PCR was run for 7 to 11 cycles. TCRdb re-derived calls from the 5' RACE reads in MiXCR, one entry per CDR3 protein. Altogether roughly 1,700,000 distinct CDR3 sequences are present, 28% being singletons, with the ten largest covering less than 9.5%. Source material: blood. All receptors derive from a woman in her twenties or thirties in good health.

Remarks on this clonotype: One junction end does not reproduce the germline sequence, and a read error may be involved. The chain recombines TRBV5-1 with TRBJ2-6; D perhaps matches TRBD1 (5 bases). Germline V gives CDR1 SGHRS, CDR2 YFSETQ. This CDR3 comprises 15 residues. CDR3 sequence reads: CASSLSRSGANVRTF. DNA for the CDR3: TGCGCCAGCAGCTTGAGCCGGTCTGGGGCCAACGTCCGGACTTTC.

CDR3 residues: CASSQEDTGVFRAEAFF. Written as DNA, the CDR3 is TGTGCCAGCAGCCAAGAGGACACAGGGGTGTTTCGCGCTGAAGCTTTCTTT. The chain links TRBV4-2 to TRBJ1-1, with TRBD1 identical over 7 bases. Trimming at V came to 0 bases and at J to 6 bases, leaving 13 bases not matched to a gene. The CDR3 extends over 17 amino acids. Germline V lookup: CDR1 LGHNA, CDR2 YNFKEQ.

The chain joins TRBV2 to TRBJ2-2, with D unresolved. CDR1 SNHLY and CDR2 FYNNEI come from the germline V gene. Deletions cut 6 bases from V and 8 bases from J, with 19 bases between. The CDR3 contains 15 residues. CDR3 amino acids: CASRPDSISRGELFF. The CDR3 region has the DNA TGTGCCAGCAGGCCCGACTCTATATCGCGTGGGGAGCTGTTTTTT. Full variable domain (rest looked up from reference TRBV2 and TRBJ2-2): EPEVTQTPSHQVTQMGQEVILRCVPISNHLYFYWYRQILGQKVEFLVSFYNNEISEKSEIFDDQFSVERPDGSNFTLKIRSTKLEDSAMYFCASRPDSISRGELFFGEGSRLTVL.

This clonotype was found a few times. The genes are TRBV15 and TRBJ2-3; D possibly corresponds to TRBD1 (5 bases). The CDR3 is 14 residues long. Germline CDR1 LNHNV, CDR2 YYDKDF (reference sequence). V lost 0 bases and J 4 bases, leaving 8 bases between the germline ends. CDR3 protein: CATSRDKGPDTQYF. In nucleotides, the CDR3 is TGTGCCACCAGCAGAGATAAGGGGCCAGATACGCAGTATTTT.

This clonotype was seen a few times. Written as DNA, the CDR3 is TGTGCCAGCGGGGACAGGGGCTGGGAGCAGTACTTC. Translated: CASGDRGWEQYF. The chain carries TRBV12-3 or TRBV12-4 and TRBJ2-7; 10 bases are a match to TRBD1. The CDR3 runs 12 residues. J lost 7 bases, V lost 8 bases, and 5 bases had no gene match.

As for this clonotype: One end of the junction fails to match germline, which may point to a read error. The rearrangement links TRBV7-9 to TRBJ1-2; D remains ambiguous. CDR1 and CDR2 (germline): SEHNR, FQNEAQ (reference sequence). The CDR3 sequence is 14 residues long. The chain's CDR3 is CASSLVTASYDYTF. CDR3 coding DNA: TGTGCCAGCAGCTTAGTAACGGCCAGCTATGACTACACCTTC.

The rearrangement joins TRBV27 to TRBJ1-5, with 9 bases aligning to TRBD1. This CDR3 comprises 14 residues. The germline CDR1 and CDR2 sequences are MNHEY and SMNVEV (reference sequence). The V gene end was trimmed by 6 bases and the J gene end by 7 bases; junction bases not matched to a gene: 7. In DNA form, the CDR3 reads TGTGCCAGCAGCCGGACAGGGGTTGAGCAGCCCCAGCATTTT. Protein product: CASSRTGVEQPQHF.

This clonotype was counted a few times. The CDR3 DNA reads as TGTGCCAGCAGCTCCGAACCCCGACAGGGGAGCTCCTACGAGCAGTACTTC. This encodes CASSSEPRQGSSYEQYF. This rearrangement joins TRBV7-9 to TRBJ2-7, with 8 bases matching TRBD1. The germline gives CDR1 SEHNR, CDR2 FQNEAQ (reference sequence). Trimming took 4 bases from V and 0 from J; bases not matched to a gene: 11. CDR3 length equals 17 residues.

This chain joins TRBV6-5 and TRBJ2-1; 7 nucleotides align to TRBD2. V gave up 2 bases and J gave up 6 bases; unmatched junction bases: 4. Looked up from germline, CDR1 is MNHEY and CDR2 is SVGAGI. The length of the CDR3 is 14 residues. The CDR3 DNA reads TGTGCCAGCAGTTACGAAGCGGGGCCCAATGAGCAGTTCTTC. It specifies CASSYEAGPNEQFF.

This clonotype appeared a few times. The CDR3 region is CASSPRSPGNNEQFF. The CDR3 coding sequence is TGTGCCAGCAGTCCACGCTCCCCGGGAAACAATGAGCAGTTCTTC. The chain recombines TRBV27 with TRBJ2-1; tentatively, D is TRBD2 (5 bases). This CDR3 is 15 amino acids long. Trimming removed 5 bases at V and 5 bases at J, with 16 bases between. CDR1 and CDR2 (germline): MNHEY, SMNVEV (reference sequence).

This clonotype showed up just a few times. The V and J genes are TRBV5-1 and TRBJ1-1; 7 bases are shared with TRBD1. The CDR3 extends over 13 amino acids. V lost 3 bases, J lost 6 bases, and 5 bases stayed unmatched. Germline CDR1 reads SGHRS; CDR2 reads YFSETQ. CDR3: CASSSTGRPEAFF. As DNA, the CDR3 is TGCGCCAGCAGCTCGACAGGGAGGCCTGAAGCTTTCTTT.

This clonotype was observed a few times. The chain carries TRBV7-9 and TRBJ2-3; 15 nucleotides match TRBD2. The germline V gene has CDR1 SEHNR and CDR2 FQNEAQ (reference sequence). This CDR3 comprises 16 residues. Trimming at V came to 10 bases and at J to 6 bases, leaving 11 bases not matched to a gene. CDR3 loop: CATNNGLAGGPDTQYF. The CDR3 nucleotides read TGTGCCACGAACAACGGACTAGCGGGAGGGCCTGATACGCAGTATTTT.

The rearrangement joins TRBV12-5 to TRBJ2-1; D might be TRBD1 (5 bases). CDR1 and CDR2 (germline): LGHNT, FRNRAP. This CDR3 has 13 residues. Trimming cost V 5 bases and J 5 bases, with 10 bases left between them. The CDR3 nucleotides are TGTGCTAGTGGTACGCCCAGGGACAATGAGCAGTTCTTC. Encoded protein: CASGTPRDNEQFF.

The table lists this clonotype with many counts. The J gene is TRBJ2-7, the V gene TRBV5-5, with D unclear. V lost 0 bases and J 1 base, leaving 8 bases between the germline ends. CDR1 is SGHKS, CDR2 YYEKEE, per germline (reference sequence). This CDR3 is built from 14 residues. CDR3 amino acids: CASSLEAESYEQYF. The DNA of the CDR3 is TGTGCCAGCAGCTTGGAGGCGGAGTCCTACGAGCAGTACTTC.

V gene TRBV6-1 combines with J gene TRBJ1-2, with a weak D call TRBD1 (6 bases). The CDR3 consists of 14 residues. With 8 bases removed from V and 1 base from J, the gap between germline ends came to 14 bases. Germline CDR1 and CDR2: MNHNS and SASEGT. The CDR3: CASGDMGSNYGYTF. Here the CDR3 DNA reads TGTGCCAGCGGGGACATGGGGAGTAACTATGGCTACACCTTC.

The V call is TRBV20-1, the J call TRBJ2-7; the D is unclear. This CDR3 spans 14 amino acids. Germline V gene sequence: CDR1 DFQATT, CDR2 SNEGSKA (reference sequence). Trimming removed 1 base at V and 4 bases at J, with 14 bases between. The CDR3 sequence is CSARGGIPAYEQYF. The DNA for the CDR3 is TGCAGTGCTAGAGGAGGCATACCGGCTTACGAGCAGTACTTC.

The J gene is TRBJ1-4, the V gene TRBV20-1; D ambiguous. The CDR3 has 13 amino acids. The ends were cut back, 6 bases at V and 5 bases at J, with 13 bases in the middle. Germline lookup yields CDR1 DFQATT and CDR2 SNEGSKA (reference sequence). The CDR3 loop reads CSARPGLNEKLFF. The CDR3 DNA follows: TGCAGTGCGCGCCCTGGACTCAATGAAAAACTGTTTTTT.

This chain uses TRBV5-1 with TRBJ2-1; 8 nucleotides line up with TRBD1. This CDR3 contains 15 residues. The germline V gene has CDR1 SGHRS and CDR2 YFSETQ. Germline trimming cut 2 bases from V and 13 bases from J; bases unmatched to any gene: 14. Here the CDR3 reads CASSLPRTGRETQFF. CDR3 nucleotides: TGCGCCAGCAGCTTACCCCGGACAGGGAGAGAGACCCAGTTCTTC.

V usage is TRBV5-1 and J usage is TRBJ2-7; possible D gene TRBD2, 6 bases. V shed 0 bases and J shed 4 bases, with 14 bases lying between them. This CDR3 has 15 residues. The germline V gene encodes CDR1 SGHRS and CDR2 YFSETQ. The CDR3 protein is CASSLGRAELYEQYF. As DNA, the CDR3 is TGCGCCAGCAGCTTGGGGAGGGCGGAATTATACGAGCAGTACTTC.

To note about this clonotype: A much bigger clone sits one base away, suggesting this may be a read error. This chain connects TRBV15 to TRBJ2-1, with D unresolved. CDR3 length equals 14 residues. Per the germline V gene, CDR1 is LNHNV and CDR2 is YYDKDF (reference sequence). V shed 0 bases and J shed 13 bases, with 16 bases lying between them. The CDR3 DNA is TGTGCCACCAGCAGAGATGCTCCCCAAGAGACCCAGTTCTTC. As protein: CATSRDAPQETQFF.

This clonotype has ten or more counts. V is TRBV28 and J is TRBJ2-6; 8 bases align to TRBD2. The CDR3 totals 15 residues. V shed 10 bases and J 3 bases; nucleotides not matched to a gene: 8. Germline loops: CDR1 MDHEN, CDR2 SYDVKM. CDR3 bases: TGTGCCACGCACGGGGGGGCTGGTGGGGCCAACGTCCTGACTTTC. It yields the protein CATHGGAGGANVLTF. The full variable domain, completed using reference TRBV28 and TRBJ2-6, is DVKVTQSSRYLVKRTGEKVFLECVQDMDHENMFWYRQDPGLGLRLIYFSYDVKMKEKGDIPEGYSVSREKKERFSLILESASTNQTSMYLCATHGGAGGANVLTFGAGSRLTVL.

This clonotype showed up just a few times. This chain connects TRBV20-1 to TRBJ2-1, with a tentative D call TRBD1 (6 bases). The CDR3 runs 14 residues. The V end lost 3 bases, the J end lost 7 bases, and 16 bases lay between the germline ends. CDR1 DFQATT and CDR2 SNEGSKA come from the germline V gene (reference sequence). The CDR3 spells CSARSRGAWNEQFF. CDR3 coding DNA: TGCAGTGCTAGGTCCAGGGGCGCCTGGAATGAGCAGTTCTTC.

This clonotype has a count of ten or more. The V call is TRBV29-1, the J call TRBJ2-7; 7 bases agree with TRBD1. The J segment lost 2 bases and the V segment lost 4 bases, leaving 5 bases of the junction unmatched. CDR3 length: 13 residues. Germline-derived CDR1 and CDR2 are SQVTM and ANQGSEA. The CDR3 coding sequence is TGCAGCGTTGCGCTGGGACAGACCTACGAGCAGTACTTC. Its translation is CSVALGQTYEQYF.

This clonotype was seen repeatedly, ten times or more. The rearrangement links TRBV7-2 to TRBJ2-4; the D is unclear. V dropped 5 bases and J dropped 0 bases, with 14 bases sitting between them. The CDR3 runs 16 residues. Germline CDR1 is SGHTA and CDR2 is FQGNSA. The CDR3 DNA reads as TGTGCCAGCAGCCCACCGACGGTACTAGCCAAAAACATTCAGTACTTC. It translates to CASSPPTVLAKNIQYF.